This TCR beta chain was captured by sequencing in a study of cytomegalovirus exposure and HLA in healthy donors. The V and J ends lost 8 bases and 8 bases respectively, with 13 bases between them. The CDR3 runs 11 residues. CDR1 GTSNPN and CDR2 SVGIG come from the germline V gene (reference sequence). Produced via immunoSEQ multiplex PCR; TCRdb's table is partial and in-frame only. The sample includes tens of thousands of clones, around 93% of them seen just once. The chain is built from TRBV30 and TRBJ2-1, with D unclear. The source is a woman under 40 in good health and CMV-seropositive. Sequencing was performed on PBMCs. CDR3 protein: CAGGSVYEQFF. As DNA, the CDR3 is TGTGCCGGCGGAAGTGTCTATGAGCAGTTCTTC.